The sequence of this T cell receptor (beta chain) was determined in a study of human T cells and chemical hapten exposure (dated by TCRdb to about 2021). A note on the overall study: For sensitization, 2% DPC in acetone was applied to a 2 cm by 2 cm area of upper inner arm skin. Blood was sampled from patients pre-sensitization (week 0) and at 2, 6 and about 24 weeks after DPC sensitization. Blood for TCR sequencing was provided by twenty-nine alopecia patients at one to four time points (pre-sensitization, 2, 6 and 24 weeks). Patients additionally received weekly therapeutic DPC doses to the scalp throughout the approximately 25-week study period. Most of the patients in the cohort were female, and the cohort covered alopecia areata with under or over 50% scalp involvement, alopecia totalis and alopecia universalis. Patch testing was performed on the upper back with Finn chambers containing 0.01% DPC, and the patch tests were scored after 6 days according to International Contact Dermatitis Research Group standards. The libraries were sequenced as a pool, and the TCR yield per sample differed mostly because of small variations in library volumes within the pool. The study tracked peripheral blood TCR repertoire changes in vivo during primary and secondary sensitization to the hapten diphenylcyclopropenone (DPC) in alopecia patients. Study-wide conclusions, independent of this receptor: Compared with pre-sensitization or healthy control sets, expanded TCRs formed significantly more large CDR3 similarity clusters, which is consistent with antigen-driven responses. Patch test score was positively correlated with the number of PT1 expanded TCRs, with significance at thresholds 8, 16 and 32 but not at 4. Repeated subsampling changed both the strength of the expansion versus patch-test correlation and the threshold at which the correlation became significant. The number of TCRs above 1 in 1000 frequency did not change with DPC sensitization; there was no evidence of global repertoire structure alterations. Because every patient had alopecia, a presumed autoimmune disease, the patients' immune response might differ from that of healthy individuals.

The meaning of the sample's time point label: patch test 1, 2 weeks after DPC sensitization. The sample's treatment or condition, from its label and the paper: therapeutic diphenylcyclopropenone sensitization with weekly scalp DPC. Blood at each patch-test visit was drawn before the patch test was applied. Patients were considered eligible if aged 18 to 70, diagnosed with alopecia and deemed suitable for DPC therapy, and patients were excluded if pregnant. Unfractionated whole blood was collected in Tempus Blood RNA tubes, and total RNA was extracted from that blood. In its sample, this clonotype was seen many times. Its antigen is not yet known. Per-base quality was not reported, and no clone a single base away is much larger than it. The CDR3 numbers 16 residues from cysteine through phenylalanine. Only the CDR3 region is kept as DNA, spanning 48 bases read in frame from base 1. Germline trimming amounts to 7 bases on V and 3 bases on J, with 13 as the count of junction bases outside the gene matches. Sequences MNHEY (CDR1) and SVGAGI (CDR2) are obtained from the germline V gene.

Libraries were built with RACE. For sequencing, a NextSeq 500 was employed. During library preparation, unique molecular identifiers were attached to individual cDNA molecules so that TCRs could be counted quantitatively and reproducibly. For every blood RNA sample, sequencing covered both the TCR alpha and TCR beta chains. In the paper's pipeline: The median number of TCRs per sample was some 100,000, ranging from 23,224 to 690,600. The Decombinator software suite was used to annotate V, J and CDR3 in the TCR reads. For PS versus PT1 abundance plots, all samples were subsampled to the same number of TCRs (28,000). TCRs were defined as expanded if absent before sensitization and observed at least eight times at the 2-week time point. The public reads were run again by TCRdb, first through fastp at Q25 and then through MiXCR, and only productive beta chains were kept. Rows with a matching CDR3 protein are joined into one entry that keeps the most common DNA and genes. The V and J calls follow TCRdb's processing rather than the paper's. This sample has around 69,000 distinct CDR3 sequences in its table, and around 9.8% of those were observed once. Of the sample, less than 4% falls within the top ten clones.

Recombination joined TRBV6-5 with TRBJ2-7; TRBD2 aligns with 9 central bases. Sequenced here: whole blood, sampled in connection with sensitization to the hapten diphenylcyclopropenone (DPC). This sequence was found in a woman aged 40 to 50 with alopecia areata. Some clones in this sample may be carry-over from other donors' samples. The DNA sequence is TGTGCCAGCACTCTGGGGCCAGCGGGGGGATTCTACGAGCAGTACTTC. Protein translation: CASTLGPAGGFYEQYF.